The clone carrying this TCR beta chain was counted a single time. The germline CDR1 and CDR2 sequences are MDHEN and SYDVKM. The V and J ends lost 7 bases and 7 bases respectively, with 6 bases between them. There are 10 residues in the CDR3. Sequenced by immunoSEQ multiplex PCR; TCRdb stores in-frame clones only, minus some. The sample shows about 160,000 clones, 85% to 90% of them seen only once. This entry comes from a study of control samples from healthy donors and cancer patients. The V call is TRBV28, the J call TRBJ2-3; TRBD1 might be the D (5 bases). The specimen was blood. The sequence was obtained from a young man in good health. The CDR3 nucleotides read TGTGCCAGCAAGGGGAATACGCAGTATTTT. Encoded protein: CASKGNTQYF.